The 5 T cell receptor beta chains reported below all come from one sample, sequenced in a study of blood T cell repertoires in COVID-19. The data were produced by immunoSEQ multiplex PCR, yet TCRdb's version contains in-frame clones alone and is incomplete. The sample lists some 300,000 clones, roughly 88% occurring once. Sequenced sample: peripheral blood. Receptors were obtained from a woman aged 25 to 39 who had recovered from COVID-19.

This clone showed up many times. J is TRBJ2-7 and V is TRBV2, with D possibly matching TRBD2 (5 bases). From germline, CDR1 is SNHLY and CDR2 FYNNEI. The length of the CDR3 is 15 residues. Trimming removed 8 bases at V and 2 bases at J, with 19 bases between. CDR3 nucleotides: TGTGCCAGCTTCCGATTAGGACTCCAGGCCTACGAGCAGTACTTC. Translation gives CASFRLGLQAYEQYF.

This clone was counted once. The chain carries TRBV6-5 and TRBJ2-7; 7 nucleotides line up with TRBD2. Germline V gene data show CDR1 as MNHEY and CDR2 as SVGAGI. This CDR3 contains 15 residues. V dropped 5 bases and J dropped 3; count of bases not matched to a gene: 10. The CDR3 is CASSRTPSGDYEQYF. The CDR3 DNA reads as TGTGCCAGCAGTCGAACTCCCAGCGGGGACTACGAGCAGTACTTC.

This CDR3 reads CASSYSDRAHEQYF. The DNA of the CDR3 is TGTGCCAGCAGTTACTCTGACAGGGCCCACGAGCAGTACTTC. The chain uses TRBV6-5 and TRBJ2-7; the match to TRBD1 covers 7 bases. J lost 5 bases, V lost 0 bases, and 4 bases had no gene match. This CDR3 comprises 14 residues. The V gene's germline CDR1 is MNHEY and CDR2 SVGAGI.

V is TRBV11-2 and J is TRBJ2-2; 9 positions agree with TRBD2. This CDR3 region has 17 residues. Trimming removed 6 bases from V and 6 bases from J; junction bases left unmatched: 14. The germline V gene has CDR1 SGHAT and CDR2 FQNNGV. The CDR3 nucleotides read TGTGCCAGCAGGATACAGACCGGGACTAGCAACCCCGGGGAGCTGTTTTTT. This sequence encodes CASRIQTGTSNPGELFF.

This clone was counted between two and nine times. The chain recombines TRBV18 with TRBJ2-3; D gene ambiguous. V was clipped by 2 bases and J by 0 bases, with 9 bases between them. There are 15 residues in the CDR3. CDR1 and CDR2 (germline): KGHSH, LQKENI. The CDR3 region has the DNA TGTGCCAGCTCACCATTAACAGAGAGCACAGATACGCAGTATTTT. Residues: CASSPLTESTDTQYF.